This T cell receptor (beta chain) was documented in a study of T cells in Graves' hyperthyroidism and ophthalmopathy. As for the study in general: Initial diagnosis, before any treatment, was when peripheral blood was collected.

For the diagnoses, clinical symptoms, serum thyroxine and TRAb, thyroid ultrasound and orbital computed tomography were used. Amplification of TCR beta CDR3 regions was performed using RNA transcripts as template. TCR CDR3 underwent first-round RT-PCR with the HTBI primer set. TCRdb re-derived calls from the multiplex PCR reads in MiXCR, one entry per CDR3 protein. This table has a few hundred thousand distinct CDR3 sequences, about 15% appearing once. This clonotype was observed at least ten times. CDR3 length: 15 amino acids. J lost 10 bases, V lost 2 bases, and 10 bases had no gene match. Germline V gene data show CDR1 as MDHEN and CDR2 as SYDVKM.

Material: blood. The chain uses TRBV28 and TRBJ1-2; 10 bases line up with TRBD1. This receptor was taken from a woman in her thirties with Graves' hyperthyroidism. CDR3: CASSLPTGTGDPYTF. The CDR3 nucleotides are TGTGCCAGCAGTTTACCCACCGGGACAGGGGACCCCTACACCTTC.